This TCR beta chain was sequenced in a study of shared clonotypes between healthy human individuals (dated by TCRdb to the early 2020s). With regard to the full study: The cohort comprised a couple of women and a few men aged 18 to 49 years. Per donor, three plates each were used for CD4 naive and CD4 memory, two for CD8 naive, and one for CD8 memory. To estimate repertoire size and how much clonotype sharing occurs between individuals, the study deeply sequenced the blood TCR repertoires of 4 to 6 healthy adults. To increase sequencing depth and limit assay-specific biases, different laboratories used diverse techniques to prepare libraries and sequence TCR repertoires. Between about 0.9 and 9 billion PBMCs per donor were obtained by leukapheresis. General study outcomes and caveats: Larger estimated clonotype richness was generally found for naive subsets than for memory subsets. Only blood was sampled, and tissue TCR repertoires likely differ from those in blood. Even with the large sequencing depth, rarefaction of the sorted-subset datasets indicated that sequencing was incomplete. Because the study included only a small number of donors, the genetic and exposure-history diversity represented was limited. Based on pairwise subsampling, the degree of clonotype sharing among donors was expected to be affected by sequencing depth. Compared with non-shared clonotypes, the clonotypes found in all four sorted-subset donors had higher generation probabilities. When a few donors were compared, the shared fraction of clonotypes was about 5% for naive CD4, about 4% for naive CD8, more than 2% for memory CD4, and around 0.37% for memory CD8.

CDR1 and CDR2 were assigned from the germline V gene as SGHTA and FQGTGA. The CDR3 sequence holds 15 residues, the cysteine and phenylalanine included. Of all the DNA, just the CDR3 is kept, 45 bases in frame from base 1. Between the V and J ends, shortened by 0 bases and 5 bases respectively, the junction contains 13 bases. Using the deep immunoSEQ assay, multiplex PCR amplified TCR CDR3 regions from genomic DNA. For each cell subset, the extracted genomic DNA was distributed evenly across all wells of several immunoSEQ 96-well plates, and each plate served as one replicate. For sorted subsets, each replicate PCR was loaded with roughly 200 ng genomic DNA, equivalent to approximately 27,000 T cell genomes. The purified libraries were quantified using a Qubit 3.0 fluorometer, sized with a Bioanalyzer 2100, and then quantified again using the KAPA Library Quantification kit. Every immunoSEQ 96-well plate was sequenced on a dedicated single-read 150-cycle Illumina NextSeq 550 flow cell. On the authors' methods: Because the immunoSEQ output included only junctional sequences and no quality scores, the filtering could not be the same as the filtering used for full-length reads. Sequences were annotated with PyIR, a Python wrapper for IgBLAST v1.9, using IMGT germline references to assign V/J genes and CDR3. Reads were filtered out if the reads had weak V/J assignments (E-value above 1e-6), no CDR3, stop codons, out-of-frame junctions, or ambiguous translated residues. V3J clonotypes were defined by identical inferred V gene, J gene, and CDR3 amino acid sequence. To compute the percentage overlap between repertoires, the number of shared unique clonotypes was divided by the size of the smaller repertoire. RTK rarefaction, the Chao1 estimator, and Recon v2.1 estimates of unobserved clonotypes were used to assess repertoire richness. For all TCRbeta clonotypes obtained by the gDNA method from a handful of donors, generation probabilities were computed with OLGA. The clones in this table, taken by TCRdb from immuneACCESS, are in-frame only. Not every clone is retained; where verified, under half of the shortfall comes from an unresolved V gene, and the cause of the rest is unknown. V, J and clone size were drawn from that table, and D and trimming were deduced from the DNA. In this sample the table shows about 1.1 million clones, around 78% of which occur a single time. Together, the top ten hold under 0.65% of the sample.

Healthy HIV-negative adults with no recently reported acute infections or vaccinations were included as donors. Only Caucasian adults living in Nashville, Tennessee, USA were represented among the donors. CD4+ T cells were enriched through magnetic negative selection, after which naive cells were positively selected on CD45RA and the remaining negative fraction served as the memory subset. Blood was obtained by leukapheresis, after which PBMCs were separated by Ficoll-Histopaque density gradient centrifugation and cryopreserved in liquid nitrogen vapor phase. Analytical flow cytometry was used to check the purity and quantity of every magnetically sorted T cell population. Genomic DNA was isolated from every sorted fraction and measured by UV absorbance on a Nanodrop 2000c. In the case of this clone: The antigen this receptor binds is unknown. Base qualities are not recorded, but no much larger clone differs from it by a single base.

The receptor comes from a man younger than 30 in good health. Some clones in this sample may be carry-over from other donors' samples. The sequence is built from TRBV7-3 and TRBJ1-1, with a weak D call of TRBD1 (6 bases match). The material sequenced was memory CD4+ T cells from PBMCs. Sample cell subset or site, as interpreted from the label and publication: CD45RA-negative fraction. The base sequence is TGTGCCAGCAGCTTAACGGAGGGGGGCTATACTGAAGCTTTCTTT. Its protein reads: CASSLTEGGYTEAFF.